This T cell receptor beta chain was identified in a study of shared clonotypes between healthy human individuals. Produced via immunoSEQ multiplex PCR; TCRdb's table is partial and in-frame only. This sample yields about 1 million clones, of which about 75% are seen a single time; around 1.5% belongs to the top ten. The J segment lost 4 bases and the V segment lost 6 bases, leaving 12 bases of the junction unmatched. CDR3 length: 17 residues. The germline gives CDR1 MNHEY, CDR2 SMNVEV (reference sequence). This chain connects TRBV27 to TRBJ1-6; 7 positions agree with TRBD1. The specimen was memory CD4+ T cells sorted from blood. Subset: CD45RA-negative fraction. This sequence was found in a man aged 18 to 29 in good health. CDR3 loop: CASRPRGQERYNSPLHF. For the CDR3, the DNA is TGTGCCAGCAGACCTAGAGGACAGGAAAGGTATAATTCACCCCTCCACTTT.